This paragraph reports one T cell receptor (beta chain). Its antigen is currently unknown. These data originate in a study of shared clonotypes between healthy human individuals. Study-wide background: Aged between 18 and 49, the donors were a couple of women and three men. Per donor, three plates held CD4 naive cells, three held CD4 memory, two held CD8 naive and one held CD8 memory. Study-level results: Clonotypes shared by all four sorted-subset donors had higher generation probabilities than non-shared clonotypes.

Here immunoSEQ multiplex PCR was the method, and the copy in TCRdb shows in-frame clones only, minus some. The data show 550,000 to 800,000 clones, over 65% seen once. The CDR3 is 16 residues long. Unmatched junction bases numbered 10, after V lost 4 bases and J lost 2 bases. Germline V CDR1 and CDR2: SGHTS, YDEGEE. This sequence joins TRBV5-8 and TRBJ2-7; TRBD2 aligns across 9 bases. Sequenced sample: memory CD4+ T cells sorted from blood. Subset reported: CD45RA-negative fraction. This TCR came from a woman aged 25 to 39 in good health. As DNA, the CDR3 is TGTGCCAGCAGCCACCGACTTTTAGCGGGAGCCTACGAGCAGTACTTC. This codes for CASSHRLLAGAYEQYF.